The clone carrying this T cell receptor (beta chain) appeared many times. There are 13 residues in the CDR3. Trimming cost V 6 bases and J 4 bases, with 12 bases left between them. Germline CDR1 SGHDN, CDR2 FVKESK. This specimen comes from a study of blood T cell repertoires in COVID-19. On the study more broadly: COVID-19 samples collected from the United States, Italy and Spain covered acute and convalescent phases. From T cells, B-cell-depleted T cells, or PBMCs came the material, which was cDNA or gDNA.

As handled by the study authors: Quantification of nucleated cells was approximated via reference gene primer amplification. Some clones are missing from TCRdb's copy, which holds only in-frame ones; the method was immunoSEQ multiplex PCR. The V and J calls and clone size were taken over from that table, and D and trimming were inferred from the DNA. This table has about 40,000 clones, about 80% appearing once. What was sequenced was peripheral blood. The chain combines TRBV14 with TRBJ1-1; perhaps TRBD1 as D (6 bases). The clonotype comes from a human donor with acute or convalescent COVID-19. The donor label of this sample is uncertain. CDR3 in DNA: TGTGCCAGCAGACTCAGGGGAGCCACTGAAGCTTTCTTT. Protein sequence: CASRLRGATEAFF.